Following are 21 T cell receptor beta chains from one sample sequenced in a study of T-cell reconstitution after alpha-beta-depleted transplantation in children. Researchers prepared the TCRbeta library using unique molecular identifiers, the study reports. TCRdb used MiXCR to reprocess the PCR reads, holding one entry per CDR3 protein. This table holds 580,000 or so distinct CDR3 sequences, about 23% found once. The sequencing here drew on PBMCs, mostly from graft donor cells, taken 360 days after TCRalphabeta/CD19-depleted stem cell transplant. These receptors originate from a boy under two years old who had a stem cell transplant for acute myeloid leukemia, so the T cells may come from the graft donor.

This clonotype was seen a single time. This sequence joins TRBV7-9 and TRBJ2-7; TRBD2 is a possible D gene (7 bases). From germline, CDR1 is SEHNR and CDR2 FQNEAQ (reference sequence). Trimming removed 4 bases from V and 7 bases from J, with 11 bases in between. The CDR3 consists of 12 residues. Written as DNA, the CDR3 is TGTGCCAGCAGCTGGACTAGGGGGGAGCAGTACTTC. This sequence encodes CASSWTRGEQYF.

Comments on this clonotype: It may be a read error: a sequence one base away is much more abundant. This chain uses TRBV6-1 with TRBJ2-7; D unresolved. Trimming removed 5 bases from V and 3 bases from J, with 5 bases in between. The germline CDR1 and CDR2 sequences are MNHNS and SASEGT. The CDR3 contains 11 residues. The CDR3 region is CASSFYYEQYF. CDR3 DNA: TGTGCCAGCAGTTTTTACTACGAGCAGTACTTC.

There are many counts of this clonotype. J is TRBJ1-1 and V is TRBV29-1, with D possibly matching TRBD1 (6 bases). V lost 2 bases and J 8 bases, leaving 12 bases between the germline ends. Germline values: CDR1 SQVTM, CDR2 ANQGSEA. The CDR3 has 12 amino acids. The CDR3 region has the DNA TGCAGCGTTGAACCGACAGGCCCCGAAGCTTTCTTT. Its translation is CSVEPTGPEAFF.

Concerning this clonotype: The junction and the germline gene differ at one end; a read error may be behind it. V usage is TRBV7-9 and J usage is TRBJ2-2; D not resolved. The CDR3 length is 19 residues. Germline CDR1 and CDR2: SEHNR and FQNEAQ (reference sequence). The CDR3 DNA follows: TGTGCCAGCAGCTTAGGCCTCCGGGCCCAACAGACCAACAGCGGGGAGCTGTTTTTT. Its protein is CASSLGLRAQQTNSGELFF.

This clonotype was detected only a few times. This rearrangement joins TRBV11-2 to TRBJ2-6; unclear D gene. CDR1 is SGHAT and CDR2 is FQNNGV in the germline V gene. V lost 0 bases to trimming and J lost 2 bases, with 11 bases between them. This CDR3 comprises 17 residues. For the CDR3, the DNA is TGTGCCAGCAGCTTAGACGAAAACAAAGCTGGGGCCAACGTCCTGACTTTC. Translation: CASSLDENKAGANVLTF.

The rearrangement joins TRBV5-1 to TRBJ2-3, with D maybe TRBD2 (5 bases). V was pared by 0 bases and J by 0 bases, with 11 bases between. Germline-derived CDR1 and CDR2 are SGHRS and YFSETQ. The CDR3 is made up of 16 amino acids. The CDR3 is CASSLAGISSTDTQYF. CDR3 in DNA: TGCGCCAGCAGCTTGGCGGGGATATCTAGCACAGATACGCAGTATTTT.

This clonotype has a count of ten or more. The chain employs TRBV6-2 or TRBV6-3 and TRBJ1-2; TRBD1 matches 9 bases. Germline V gives CDR1 MNHEY, CDR2 SVGEGT. V was clipped by 7 bases and J by 7 bases; unmatched bases: 10. This CDR3 has 14 amino acids. The CDR3 sequence is CASKEDRGDIGYTF. The CDR3 DNA is TGTGCCAGCAAGGAGGACAGGGGAGATATTGGCTACACCTTC.

CDR3 coding DNA: TGTGCCAGCGTCTCCAGTTACAATGAGCAGTTCTTC. It specifies CASVSSYNEQFF. The rearrangement joins TRBV28 to TRBJ2-1; D not resolved. The CDR3 is made up of 12 amino acids. Germline V CDR1 and CDR2: MDHEN, SYDVKM. Trimming removed 8 bases from V and 4 bases from J, with 9 bases in between.

This clonotype was seen a handful of times. The chain carries TRBV12-3 or TRBV12-4 and TRBJ2-7, with a weak D call TRBD1 (5 bases). V lost 5 bases, J lost 7 bases, and 9 bases lay in between. This CDR3 region has 11 residues. The CDR3, as DNA: TGTGCCAGCAGTACCGACAGTGAGCAGTACTTC. Protein sequence: CASSTDSEQYF.

The sample holds a few counts of this clonotype. The chain recombines TRBV12-3 or TRBV12-4 with TRBJ1-4; D is unresolved. V was cut by 7 bases and J by 4 bases, with 4 bases left in between. The CDR3 runs 11 residues. The CDR3 reads CASTINEKLFF. The CDR3 coding sequence is TGTGCCAGCACCATTAATGAAAAACTGTTTTTT.

This clonotype was found many times. The chain has TRBV7-3 and TRBJ2-3; D not resolved. CDR3 length: 13 amino acids. Germline V CDR1 and CDR2: SGHTA, FQGTGA. Trimming took 1 base from V and 5 from J, leaving 7 bases between them. The CDR3 sequence is CASSLNPKDTQYF. The DNA for the CDR3 is TGTGCCAGCAGCTTAAACCCAAAAGATACGCAGTATTTT.

This clonotype has only a few counts. This chain joins TRBV20-1 and TRBJ2-5, with D possibly being TRBD2 (6 bases). This CDR3 has 14 residues. CDR1 and CDR2 (germline): DFQATT, SNEGSKA (reference sequence). The germline V and J ends were trimmed by 5 bases and 7 bases, with 20 bases remaining between them. The CDR3 DNA sequence: TGCAGTGCTCGCCCGCCGGACTTGGAGGGGACCCAGTACTTC. Its protein is CSARPPDLEGTQYF.

This rearrangement joins TRBV7-9 to TRBJ2-1; D perhaps matches TRBD2 (6 bases). Looked up from germline, CDR1 is SEHNR and CDR2 is FQNEAQ (reference sequence). The CDR3 totals 15 residues. Deletions cut 2 bases from V and 8 bases from J, with 16 bases between. The CDR3 bases are TGTGCCAGCAGCTTATTCTCCAGCGGGTCCTATGAGCAGTTCTTC. Translation: CASSLFSSGSYEQFF.

In this sample, this clonotype turned up a few times. J is TRBJ1-5 and V is TRBV20-1, with 7 bases identical to TRBD1. This CDR3 has 14 residues. J gave up 7 bases and V 5 bases, and 11 bases lay outside the gene matches. Germline CDR1 is DFQATT and CDR2 is SNEGSKA (reference sequence). This CDR3 is CSAGTGDKIQPQHF. The CDR3 DNA is TGCAGTGCTGGCACAGGGGATAAAATCCAGCCCCAGCATTTT.

This clonotype appeared many times. The V and J genes are TRBV20-1 and TRBJ2-1; the D gene is possibly TRBD1 (6 bases). The CDR3 is 15 amino acids. Germline V CDR1 and CDR2: DFQATT, SNEGSKA (reference sequence). Trimming took 2 bases from V and 8 from J, leaving 19 bases between them. This chain's CDR3 is CSARRQGSLGDEQFF. DNA for the CDR3: TGCAGTGCTAGAAGGCAGGGGTCCCTGGGGGATGAGCAGTTCTTC.

The table lists this clonotype with a few counts. The chain joins TRBV21-1 to TRBJ1-5; TRBD1, the D gene given by the table, was not confirmed from the DNA. TRBV21-1 is annotated as a pseudogene. This CDR3 has 15 amino acids. The CDR3 region has the DNA TGTGCCAGCAGCACCGAACAGGGAGATAATCAGCCCCAGCATTTT. Protein sequence: CASSTEQGDNQPQHF.

The CDR3 DNA sequence: TGCAGTGCTAGCCCTCCTCGACTAGGGGTTTCGACAGATACGCAGTATTTT. Translation gives CSASPPRLGVSTDTQYF. The chain carries TRBV20-1 and TRBJ2-3; TRBD2 is a possible D gene (6 bases). V lost 3 bases, J lost 3 bases, and 22 bases lay in between. Germline V lookup: CDR1 DFQATT, CDR2 SNEGSKA (reference sequence). The CDR3 extends over 17 amino acids.

The genes are TRBV11-2 and TRBJ1-1; 10 bases are a match to TRBD1. The CDR3 has 16 residues. CDR1 and CDR2 from the germline V gene are SGHAT and FQNNGV. Trimming took 4 bases from V and 4 from J; bases not matched to a gene: 9. CDR3 coding DNA: TGTGCCAGCAGCTCTGGGACAGGGGTTGCGGGCACTGAAGCTTTCTTT. It translates to CASSSGTGVAGTEAFF.

The chain employs TRBV7-9 and TRBJ1-2; D gene ambiguous. CDR3 size: 14 residues. Deletions cut 6 bases from V and 1 base from J, with 12 bases between. CDR1 and CDR2 (germline): SEHNR, FQNEAQ (reference sequence). The CDR3: CASSDPPNNYGYTF. The CDR3 DNA reads TGTGCCAGCAGTGATCCCCCGAATAACTATGGCTACACCTTC. Together with reference TRBV7-9 and TRBJ1-2, the CDR3 gives the full variable domain: DTGVSQNPRHKITKRGQNVTFRCDPISEHNRLYWYRQTLGQGPEFLTYFQNEAQLEKSRLLSDRFSAERPKGSFSTLEIQRTEQGDSAMYLCASSDPPNNYGYTFGSGTRLTVV.

The V call is TRBV5-1, the J call TRBJ1-1; D gene unclear. This CDR3 region has 15 residues. Germline lookup yields CDR1 SGHRS and CDR2 YFSETQ. V dropped 0 bases and J dropped 5 bases, with 14 bases sitting between them. CDR3 bases: TGCGCCAGCAGCTTGGGGCCGGCCGCCGGGACTGAAGCTTTCTTT. Protein: CASSLGPAAGTEAFF.

The chain has TRBV6-2 or TRBV6-3 and TRBJ1-1; D gene unclear. CDR3 length: 15 amino acids. V was shortened by 0 bases and J by 2 bases, with 10 bases between the two germline ends. Germline CDR1 is MNHEY and CDR2 is SVGEGT. The CDR3 region is CASSYSALRNTEAFF. The CDR3 DNA sequence: TGTGCCAGCAGTTACTCTGCATTACGCAACACTGAAGCTTTCTTT.